The next 17 T cell receptor beta chains were all read from a single sample in a study of T cells after posttransplantation cyclophosphamide. Clones were sequenced by immunoSEQ multiplex PCR, and TCRdb holds only the in-frame ones, with some missing. This table has tens of thousands of clones, more than 70% appearing once. Treatment was busulfan-fludarabine conditioning, a marrow graft, and cyclophosphamide on days +3 and +4. The input for sequencing was CD4+ T cells sorted from blood, taken about 1,900 days after a stem cell transplant with posttransplant cyclophosphamide. The receptors were gathered from a female patient between 40 and 55 years old who received an allogeneic stem cell transplant from a related donor, was CMV-positive, and had no GVHD. Part of the T cell pool may stem from the graft donor.

The V call is TRBV7-3, the J call TRBJ2-2, with D maybe TRBD1 (6 bases). The CDR3 contains 14 residues. Per the germline V gene, CDR1 is SGHTA and CDR2 is FQGTGA. Trimming left V 1 base short and J 7 bases short, with 10 bases between. This chain's CDR3 is CASSLNRAGGELFF. DNA for the CDR3: TGTGCCAGCAGCTTAAACAGGGCGGGCGGGGAGCTGTTTTTT.

This clone has more than one count but fewer than ten. The chain recombines TRBV6-6 with TRBJ2-2, with a possible D match to TRBD1 (5 bases). Germline V gene data show CDR1 as MNHNY and CDR2 as SVGAGI (reference sequence). V lost 5 bases, J lost 2 bases, and 12 bases lay in between. This CDR3 region has 15 residues. This CDR3 is CASSTQGRNTGELFF. The CDR3, as DNA: TGTGCCAGCAGTACCCAGGGAAGAAACACCGGGGAGCTGTTTTTT.

This clone has just one count. CDR3 DNA sequence: TGTGCCAGCAGTTTAGTCAGGGGCTCTGGAAACACCATATATTTT. It specifies CASSLVRGSGNTIYF. V usage is TRBV28 and J usage is TRBJ1-3, with TRBD1 as a possible D gene (6 bases). V lost 2 bases, J lost 0 bases, and 8 bases lay in between. The CDR3 contains 15 residues. CDR1 and CDR2 (germline): MDHEN, SYDVKM.

The J gene is TRBJ2-2, the V gene TRBV5-1; a weak D match, TRBD2 (7 bases). The CDR3 is 17 residues long. Germline V gene data show CDR1 as SGHRS and CDR2 as YFSETQ. Trimming cost V 0 bases and J 4 bases, with 16 bases left between them. CDR3 sequence (DNA): TGCGCCAGCAGCTTGGGTGGGCGGGGGCCCTTCACCGGGGAGCTGTTTTTT. Translating gives CASSLGGRGPFTGELFF.

The count of this clone is one. J is TRBJ1-2 and V is TRBV25-1, with D possibly TRBD1 on 6 matching bases. The CDR3 extends over 13 amino acids. V was shortened by 6 bases and J by 9 bases, with 17 bases between the two germline ends. CDR1 and CDR2 from the germline V gene are MGHDK and SYGVNS. The CDR3: CASSHQGGASYTF. DNA for the CDR3: TGTGCCAGCAGCCACCAAGGGGGGGCAAGCTACACCTTC.

This chain joins TRBV27 and TRBJ2-3; D might be TRBD1 (6 bases). Between the trimmed V and J ends, which lost 5 bases and 1 base, there was a span of 13 bases. The CDR3 contains 15 residues. Per the germline V gene, CDR1 is MNHEY and CDR2 is SMNVEV (reference sequence). CDR3 coding DNA: TGTGCCAGCAGTAAAGGGGGAAGGGGCACAGATACGCAGTATTTT. It yields the protein CASSKGGRGTDTQYF.

The chain links TRBV5-4 to TRBJ1-2, with unresolved D. CDR1 SGHNT and CDR2 YYREEE come from the germline V gene (reference sequence). The CDR3 loop spans 13 amino acids. V was pared by 0 bases and J by 6 bases, with 9 bases between. Here the CDR3 DNA reads TGTGCCAGCAGCTTGGATCCGTCGGATGGCTACACCTTC. This sequence encodes CASSLDPSDGYTF.

The genes are TRBV15 and TRBJ2-2; tentatively, D is TRBD1 (6 bases). Trimming removed 5 bases at V and 4 bases at J, with 8 bases between. CDR3 size: 13 residues. Per germline, CDR1 LNHNV and CDR2 YYDKDF (reference sequence). The CDR3 protein is CATSLGGTGELFF. The DNA of the CDR3 is TGTGCCACCAGCCTAGGGGGCACCGGGGAGCTGTTTTTT.

The gene calls are TRBV18 and TRBJ1-6; 10 bases match TRBD1. The CDR3 extends over 18 amino acids. Germline V lookup: CDR1 KGHSH, CDR2 LQKENI. Losses at the gene ends were 3 bases for V and 0 bases for J; bases not matched to a gene: 5. CDR3 sequence (DNA): TGTGCCAGCTCACCGCTGGACAGGGGGAGCTCCTATAATTCACCCCTCCACTTT. It translates to CASSPLDRGSSYNSPLHF.

The gene calls are TRBV9 and TRBJ1-5; the D is unclear. V dropped 4 bases and J dropped 1 base, with 12 bases sitting between them. Germline V gene sequence: CDR1 SGDLS, CDR2 YYNGEE. This CDR3 is 15 amino acids long. CDR3 nucleotides: TGTGCCAGCAGCTTGAGCGGGGTGAGCAATCAGCCCCAGCATTTT. This codes for CASSLSGVSNQPQHF.

The chain recombines TRBV28 with TRBJ2-2; a possible D gene is TRBD2 (7 bases). CDR1 MDHEN and CDR2 SYDVKM come from the germline V gene. The CDR3 covers 13 residues. The V gene lost 6 bases and the J gene lost 7 bases, with 12 bases spanning the gap. The CDR3 sequence is CASRQGGGGELFF. In DNA form, the CDR3 reads TGTGCCAGCAGGCAGGGAGGGGGCGGGGAGCTGTTTTTT.

The chain uses TRBV7-2 and TRBJ1-1, with D unresolved. This CDR3 comprises 15 residues. CDR1 is SGHTA and CDR2 is FQGNSA in the germline V gene. V was pared by 6 bases and J by 4 bases, with 18 bases between. The CDR3 spells CASRHPPPSGTEAFF. As DNA, the CDR3 is TGTGCCAGCAGACATCCACCCCCCTCGGGCACTGAAGCTTTCTTT.

The chain carries TRBV7-6 and TRBJ1-2, with a possible D match to TRBD1 (5 bases). Trimming stripped 5 bases from V and 8 bases from J, with 21 bases between. The germline V gene encodes CDR1 SGHVS and CDR2 FNYEAQ. The CDR3 extends over 15 amino acids. The CDR3 coding sequence is TGTGCCAGCAGCCCTACCTGGACAACGCCGGACGGCTACACCTTC. Amino acids: CASSPTWTTPDGYTF.

The chain employs TRBV7-6 and TRBJ2-3; 8 nucleotides match TRBD2. CDR1 SGHVS and CDR2 FNYEAQ come from the germline V gene. J was trimmed by 0 bases and V by 8 bases; bases with no gene match: 13. The CDR3 covers 17 residues. CDR3 residues: CASSSGLAGSSTDTQYF. CDR3 in DNA: TGTGCCAGCTCCTCTGGGCTAGCGGGCTCTAGCACAGATACGCAGTATTTT.

J is TRBJ2-6 and V is TRBV2, with D maybe TRBD1 (5 bases). The length of the CDR3 is 16 residues. CDR1 is SNHLY and CDR2 is FYNNEI in the germline V gene. Deletions cut 8 bases from V and 0 bases from J, with 14 bases between. CDR3 protein: CASGRAVLSGANVLTF. The DNA for the CDR3 is TGTGCCAGCGGCAGGGCCGTACTCTCTGGGGCCAACGTCCTGACTTTC.

This chain connects TRBV7-2 to TRBJ1-4; TRBD1 is a possible D gene (5 bases). There are 15 residues in the CDR3. V lost 7 bases, J lost 6 bases, and 18 bases lay in between. Germline values: CDR1 SGHTA, CDR2 FQGNSA. The CDR3 DNA sequence: TGTGCCAGCACCGACGGCGGGACGGAAGATGAAAAACTGTTTTTT. Its protein is CASTDGGTEDEKLFF.

The chain has TRBV6-1 and TRBJ2-2, with 7 nucleotides matching TRBD1. This CDR3 is 15 amino acids long. CDR1 and CDR2 (germline): MNHNS, SASEGT. The ends lost 5 bases at V and 2 bases at J; junction bases unmatched: 5. The CDR3 protein is CASSRQGVNTGELFF. CDR3 in DNA: TGTGCCAGCAGTCGACAGGGTGTTAACACCGGGGAGCTGTTTTTT.